This T cell receptor (beta chain) was documented in a study of response to subunit inactivated influenza vaccine. Notes on the study in general: It was the authors' suggestion that each seasonal influenza vaccination recruits few new T cells.

TCRdb reprocessed the RT-PCR reads via MiXCR and lists one record per CDR3 protein. This sample has just under 250,000 distinct CDR3 sequences, with over 9% found just once. The length of the CDR3 is 13 residues. V lost 7 bases, J lost 7 bases, and 6 bases stayed unmatched. A few counts support this clonotype. Its antigen remains unidentified. The sequencing here drew on non-naive T cells sorted from PBMCs, taken approximately 15 days before vaccination. This receptor was taken from a man aged 45 to 65 who received an inactivated influenza vaccine. V and J are TRBV12-3 or TRBV12-4 and TRBJ2-1, with 8 bases fitting TRBD2. CDR3 nucleotides: TGTGCCAGCATACCCGGGACTAGGAATGAGCAGTTCTTC. Its protein product is CASIPGTRNEQFF.